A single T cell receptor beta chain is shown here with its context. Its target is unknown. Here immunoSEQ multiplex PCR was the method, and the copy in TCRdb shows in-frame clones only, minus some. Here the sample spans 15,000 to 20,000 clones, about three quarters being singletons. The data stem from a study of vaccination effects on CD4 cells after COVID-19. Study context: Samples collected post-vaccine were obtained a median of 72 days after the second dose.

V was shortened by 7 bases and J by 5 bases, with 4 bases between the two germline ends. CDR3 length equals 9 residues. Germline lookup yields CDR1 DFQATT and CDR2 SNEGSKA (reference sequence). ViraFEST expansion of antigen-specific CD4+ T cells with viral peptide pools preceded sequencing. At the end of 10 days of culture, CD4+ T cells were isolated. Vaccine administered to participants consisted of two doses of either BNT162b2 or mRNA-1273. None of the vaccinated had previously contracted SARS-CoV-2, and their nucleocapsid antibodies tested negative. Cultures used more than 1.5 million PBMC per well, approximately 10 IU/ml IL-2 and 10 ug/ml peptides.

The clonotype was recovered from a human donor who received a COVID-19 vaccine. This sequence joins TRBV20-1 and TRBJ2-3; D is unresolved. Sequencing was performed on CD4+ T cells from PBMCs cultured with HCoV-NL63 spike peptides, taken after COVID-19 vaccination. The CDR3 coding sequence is TGCAGTGGGGGAGATACGCAGTATTTT. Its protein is CSGGDTQYF.